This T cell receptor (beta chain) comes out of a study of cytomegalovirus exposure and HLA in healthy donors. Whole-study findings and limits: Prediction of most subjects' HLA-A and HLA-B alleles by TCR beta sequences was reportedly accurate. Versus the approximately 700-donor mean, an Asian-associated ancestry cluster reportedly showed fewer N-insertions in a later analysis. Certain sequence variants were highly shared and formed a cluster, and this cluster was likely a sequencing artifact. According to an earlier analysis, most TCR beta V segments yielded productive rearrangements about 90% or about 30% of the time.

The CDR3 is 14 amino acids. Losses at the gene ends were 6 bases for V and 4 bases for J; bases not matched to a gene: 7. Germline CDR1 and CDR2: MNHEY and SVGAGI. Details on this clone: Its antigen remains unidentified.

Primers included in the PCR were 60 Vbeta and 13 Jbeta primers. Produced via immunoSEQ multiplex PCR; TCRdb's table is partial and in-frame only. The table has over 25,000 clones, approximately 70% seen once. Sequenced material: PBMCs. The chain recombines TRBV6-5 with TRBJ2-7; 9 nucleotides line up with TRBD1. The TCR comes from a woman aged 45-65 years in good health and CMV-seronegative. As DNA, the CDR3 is TGTGCCAGCAGGCTCGGGACAGGGAAGTACGAGCAGTACTTC. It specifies CASRLGTGKYEQYF.